This T cell receptor (beta chain) was recorded in a study of shared clonotypes between healthy human individuals (dated by TCRdb to the early 2020s). About the full investigation: The cohort included a few men and a couple of women between 18 and 49 years of age. To estimate repertoire size and how much clonotype sharing occurs between individuals, the study deeply sequenced the blood TCR repertoires of five healthy adults. To increase sequencing depth and limit assay-specific biases, TCR repertoire library preparation and sequencing were carried out by different laboratories using diverse techniques. Per donor, leukapheresis produced somewhere between about 0.94 and 8.9 billion PBMCs.

Note on this clone: No cognate antigen has been identified for it. No clone much larger than this one lies a single base away; base qualities are absent.

The donors were healthy, HIV-negative adults with no recently reported acute infections or vaccinations. All donors were Caucasian adults living in Nashville, Tennessee, USA. For unsorted samples, roughly 91 million PBMCs were counted, and genomic DNA was extracted using the QIAamp DNA Blood Mini kit. After blood collection by leukapheresis, PBMCs were isolated using Ficoll-Histopaque density gradient centrifugation and then cryopreserved in the vapor phase of liquid nitrogen. Using the deep immunoSEQ assay, multiplex PCR amplified TCR CDR3 regions from genomic DNA. For each cell subset, the extracted genomic DNA was distributed evenly across all wells of several immunoSEQ 96-well plates, and each plate served as one replicate. For unsorted PBMC, 300 ng genomic DNA, equal to 25,000 to 35,000 T cell genomes, was loaded into each replicate PCR. Ten immunoSEQ deep assay plates were used to sequence the unsorted PBMC genomic DNA. Purified libraries were measured with a Qubit 3.0 fluorometer, size-checked on a Bioanalyzer 2100, and measured again with the KAPA Library Quantification kit. A separate single-read 150-cycle Illumina NextSeq 550 flow cell was used to sequence each immunoSEQ 96-well plate. The authors' analysis ran thus. The immunoSEQ output contained only junctional sequences without quality scores, so filtering could not match that applied to full-length reads. Sequences were annotated with PyIR, a Python wrapper for IgBLAST v1.9, and V/J genes and CDR3 were assigned using IMGT germline references. Reads were removed for weak V/J assignments (E-value above 1e-6), missing CDR3, stop codons, out-of-frame junctions, or ambiguous translated residues. V3J clonotypes were defined by identical inferred V gene, J gene, and CDR3 amino acid sequence. To compute the percentage overlap between repertoires, the number of shared unique clonotypes was divided by the size of the smaller repertoire. Repertoire richness was assessed with RTK rarefaction, the Chao1 estimator, and Recon v2.1 estimates of unobserved clonotypes. The table comes from immuneACCESS by way of TCRdb, which keeps in-frame sequences with V and J called. Part of the clones is missing from these tables; in studies checked, under half for an unresolved V gene and the rest for unknown reasons. The DNA gave D and trimming, while V, J and clone size come from that table. The sample table contains fewer than 500,000 clones; only one count was recorded for roughly 85% of them. Around 12% of the sample is taken by the ten largest.

V is cut by 3 bases and J by 4 bases, and the space between the germline ends is 14 bases. The CDR3 measures 14 amino acids from cysteine to phenylalanine. Just CDR3 DNA is preserved here, 42 bases in frame from base 1. The germline V gene supplies CDR1 SGHRS and CDR2 YFSETQ. Paper-wide results and their limitations: Sampling was restricted to blood, and TCR repertoires in tissue are likely to differ from TCR repertoires in blood. Pairwise subsampling led to the expectation that sequencing depth would affect the degree of clonotype sharing among donors. Because the study included only a small number of donors, the genetic and exposure-history diversity represented was limited.

Recombination joined TRBV5-1 with TRBJ2-7, with the D gene uncertain. The receptor was derived from a woman aged 40-49 years in good health. Some clones in this sample may be carry-over from other donors' samples. Specimen: PBMCs. The nucleotide sequence reads TGCGCCAGCAGCTCCGACCCTTCAAAGTACGAGCAGTACTTC. Its amino acids are CASSSDPSKYEQYF.